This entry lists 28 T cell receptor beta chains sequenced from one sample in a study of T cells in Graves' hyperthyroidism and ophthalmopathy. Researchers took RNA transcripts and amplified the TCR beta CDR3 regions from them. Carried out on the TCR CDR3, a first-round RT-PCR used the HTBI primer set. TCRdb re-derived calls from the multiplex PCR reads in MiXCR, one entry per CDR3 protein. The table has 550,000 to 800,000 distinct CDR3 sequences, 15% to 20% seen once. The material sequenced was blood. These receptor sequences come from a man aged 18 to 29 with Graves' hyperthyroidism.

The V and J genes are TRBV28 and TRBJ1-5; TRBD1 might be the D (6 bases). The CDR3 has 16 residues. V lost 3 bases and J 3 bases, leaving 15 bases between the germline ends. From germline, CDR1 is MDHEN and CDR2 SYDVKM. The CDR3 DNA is TGTGCCAGCAGTTTTATGGGCAGGGGCGACAATCAGCCCCAGCATTTT. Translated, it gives CASSFMGRGDNQPQHF. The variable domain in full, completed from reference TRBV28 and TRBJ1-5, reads DVKVTQSSRYLVKRTGEKVFLECVQDMDHENMFWYRQDPGLGLRLIYFSYDVKMKEKGDIPEGYSVSREKKERFSLILESASTNQTSMYLCASSFMGRGDNQPQHFGDGTRLSIL.

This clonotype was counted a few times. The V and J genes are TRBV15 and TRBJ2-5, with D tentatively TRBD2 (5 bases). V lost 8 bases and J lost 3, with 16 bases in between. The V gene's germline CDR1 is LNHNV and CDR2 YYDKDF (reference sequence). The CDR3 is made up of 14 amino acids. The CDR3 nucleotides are TGTGCCACCTCTAAGGGAGAGTTCAAAGAGACCCAGTACTTC. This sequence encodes CATSKGEFKETQYF.

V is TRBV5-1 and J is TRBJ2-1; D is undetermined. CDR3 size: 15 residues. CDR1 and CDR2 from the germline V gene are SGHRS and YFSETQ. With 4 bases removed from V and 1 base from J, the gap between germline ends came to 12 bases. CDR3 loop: CASSLAKPSYNEQFF. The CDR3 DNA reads TGCGCCAGCAGCCTTGCTAAACCGTCCTACAATGAGCAGTTCTTC.

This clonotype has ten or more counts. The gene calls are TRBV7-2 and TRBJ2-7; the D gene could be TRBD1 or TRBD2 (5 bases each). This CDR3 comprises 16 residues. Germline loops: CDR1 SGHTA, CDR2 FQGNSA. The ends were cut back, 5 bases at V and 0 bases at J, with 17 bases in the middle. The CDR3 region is CASSVTGTQSSYEQYF. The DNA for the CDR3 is TGTGCCAGCAGCGTAACCGGGACCCAGAGCTCCTACGAGCAGTACTTC. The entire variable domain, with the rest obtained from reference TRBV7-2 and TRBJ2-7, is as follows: GAGVSQSPSNKVTEKGKDVELRCDPISGHTALYWYRQSLGQGLEFLIYFQGNSAPDKSGLPSDRFSAERTGGSVSTLTIQRTQQEDSAVYLCASSVTGTQSSYEQYFGPGTRLTVT.

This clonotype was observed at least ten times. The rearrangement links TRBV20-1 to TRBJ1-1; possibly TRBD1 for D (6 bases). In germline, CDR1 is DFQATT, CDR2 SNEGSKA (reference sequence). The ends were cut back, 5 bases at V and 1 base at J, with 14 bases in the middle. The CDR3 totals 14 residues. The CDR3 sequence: CSAAPTGQNTEAFF. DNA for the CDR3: TGCAGTGCTGCACCAACGGGACAGAACACTGAAGCTTTCTTT.

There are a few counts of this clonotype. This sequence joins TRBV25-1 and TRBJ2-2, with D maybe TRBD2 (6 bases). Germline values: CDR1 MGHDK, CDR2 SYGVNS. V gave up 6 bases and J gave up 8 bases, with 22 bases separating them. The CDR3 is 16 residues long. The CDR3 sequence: CASSDRGQRAGGELFF. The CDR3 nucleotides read TGTGCCAGCAGCGATAGAGGCCAAAGGGCGGGGGGGGAGCTGTTTTTT.

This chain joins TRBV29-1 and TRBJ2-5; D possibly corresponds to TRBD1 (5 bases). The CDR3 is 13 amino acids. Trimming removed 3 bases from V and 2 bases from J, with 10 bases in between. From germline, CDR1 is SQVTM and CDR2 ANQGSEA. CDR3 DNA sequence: TGCAGCGTTGACAGGGCCCATCAAGAGACCCAGTACTTC. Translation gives CSVDRAHQETQYF.

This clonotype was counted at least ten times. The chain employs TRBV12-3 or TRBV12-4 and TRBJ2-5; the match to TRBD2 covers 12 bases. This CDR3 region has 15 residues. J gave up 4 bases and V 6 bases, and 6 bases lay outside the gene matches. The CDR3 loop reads CASSRLAGGAETQYF. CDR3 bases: TGTGCCAGCAGCCGGCTAGCGGGAGGGGCAGAGACCCAGTACTTC.

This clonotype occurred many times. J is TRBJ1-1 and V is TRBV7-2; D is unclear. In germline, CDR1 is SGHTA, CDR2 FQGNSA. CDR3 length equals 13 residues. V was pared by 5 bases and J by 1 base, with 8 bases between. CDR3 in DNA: TGTGCCAGCAGCCCACAACAGAACACTGAAGCTTTCTTT. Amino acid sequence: CASSPQQNTEAFF.

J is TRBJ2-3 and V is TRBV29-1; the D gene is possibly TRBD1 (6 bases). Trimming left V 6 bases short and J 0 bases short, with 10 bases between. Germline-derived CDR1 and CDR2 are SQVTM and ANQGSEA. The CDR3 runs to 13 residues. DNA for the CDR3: TGCAGCGTAACGACAGGTAGCACAGATACGCAGTATTTT. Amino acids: CSVTTGSTDTQYF.

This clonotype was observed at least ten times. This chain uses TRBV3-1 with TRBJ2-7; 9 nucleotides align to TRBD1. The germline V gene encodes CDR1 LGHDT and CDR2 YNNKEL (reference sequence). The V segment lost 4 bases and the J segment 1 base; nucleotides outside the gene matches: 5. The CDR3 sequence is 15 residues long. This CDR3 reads CASSRGTGTSYEQYF. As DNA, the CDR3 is TGTGCCAGCAGCCGGGGGACAGGGACATCCTACGAGCAGTACTTC.

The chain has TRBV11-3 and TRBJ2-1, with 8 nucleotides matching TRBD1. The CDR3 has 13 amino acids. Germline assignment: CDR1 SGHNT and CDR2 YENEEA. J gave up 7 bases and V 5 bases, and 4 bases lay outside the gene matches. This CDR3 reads CASSGQGLNEQFF. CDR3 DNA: TGTGCCAGCAGCGGACAGGGTTTAAATGAGCAGTTCTTC.

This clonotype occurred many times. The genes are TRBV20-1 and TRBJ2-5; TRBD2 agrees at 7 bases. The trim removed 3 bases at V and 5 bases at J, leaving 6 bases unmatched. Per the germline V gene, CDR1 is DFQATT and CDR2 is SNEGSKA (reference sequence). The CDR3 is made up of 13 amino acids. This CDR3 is CSARGRGGETQYF. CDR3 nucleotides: TGCAGTGCTAGGGGGAGGGGAGGGGAGACCCAGTACTTC.

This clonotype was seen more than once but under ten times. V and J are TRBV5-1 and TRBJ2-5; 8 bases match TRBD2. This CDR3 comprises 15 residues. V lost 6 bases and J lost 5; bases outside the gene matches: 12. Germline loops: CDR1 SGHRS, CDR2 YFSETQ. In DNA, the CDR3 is TGCGCCAGCACCTCGGGAGGGGAATTTAGGGAGACCCAGTACTTC. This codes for CASTSGGEFRETQYF.

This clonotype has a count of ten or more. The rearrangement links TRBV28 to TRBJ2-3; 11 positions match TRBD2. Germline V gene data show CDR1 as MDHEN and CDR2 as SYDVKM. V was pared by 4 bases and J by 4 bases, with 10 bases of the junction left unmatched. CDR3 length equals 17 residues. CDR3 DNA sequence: TGTGCCAGCAGTTCCGCCCGACTAGCGGGATTTTCAGATACGCAGTATTTT. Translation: CASSSARLAGFSDTQYF. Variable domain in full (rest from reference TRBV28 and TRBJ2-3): DVKVTQSSRYLVKRTGEKVFLECVQDMDHENMFWYRQDPGLGLRLIYFSYDVKMKEKGDIPEGYSVSREKKERFSLILESASTNQTSMYLCASSSARLAGFSDTQYFGPGTRLTVL.

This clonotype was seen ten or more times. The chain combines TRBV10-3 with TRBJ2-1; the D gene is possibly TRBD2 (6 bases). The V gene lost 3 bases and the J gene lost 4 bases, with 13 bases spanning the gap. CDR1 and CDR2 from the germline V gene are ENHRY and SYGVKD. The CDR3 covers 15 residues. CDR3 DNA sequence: TGTGCCATCAGTGAACCAGGACGGGGGTACAATGAGCAGTTCTTC. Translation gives CAISEPGRGYNEQFF.

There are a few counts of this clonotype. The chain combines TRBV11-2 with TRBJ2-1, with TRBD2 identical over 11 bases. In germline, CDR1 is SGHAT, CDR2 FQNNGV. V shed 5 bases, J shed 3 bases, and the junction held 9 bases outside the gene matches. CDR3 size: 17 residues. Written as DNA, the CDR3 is TGTGCCAGCAGCCGACTAGCGGGACGGTTGAGCTACAATGAGCAGTTCTTC. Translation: CASSRLAGRLSYNEQFF.

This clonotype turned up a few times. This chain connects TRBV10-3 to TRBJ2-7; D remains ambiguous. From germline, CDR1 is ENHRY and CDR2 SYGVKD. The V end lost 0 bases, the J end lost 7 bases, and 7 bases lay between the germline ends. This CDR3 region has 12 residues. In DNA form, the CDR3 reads TGTGCCATCAGTGAGTCTGGGTGGGAGCAGTACTTC. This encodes CAISESGWEQYF.

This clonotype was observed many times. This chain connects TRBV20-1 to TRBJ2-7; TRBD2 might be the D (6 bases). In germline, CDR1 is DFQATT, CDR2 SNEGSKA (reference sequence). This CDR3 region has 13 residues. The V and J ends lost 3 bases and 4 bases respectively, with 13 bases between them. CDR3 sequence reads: CSARRGKAYEQYF. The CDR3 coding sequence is TGCAGTGCTAGGCGCGGGAAGGCGTACGAGCAGTACTTC.

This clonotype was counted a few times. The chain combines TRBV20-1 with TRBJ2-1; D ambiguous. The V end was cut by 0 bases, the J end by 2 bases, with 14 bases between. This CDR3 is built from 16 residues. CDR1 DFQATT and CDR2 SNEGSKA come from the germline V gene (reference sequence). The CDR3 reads CSARDRSAETYNEQFF. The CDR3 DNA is TGCAGTGCTAGAGATAGGAGCGCAGAAACCTACAATGAGCAGTTCTTC.

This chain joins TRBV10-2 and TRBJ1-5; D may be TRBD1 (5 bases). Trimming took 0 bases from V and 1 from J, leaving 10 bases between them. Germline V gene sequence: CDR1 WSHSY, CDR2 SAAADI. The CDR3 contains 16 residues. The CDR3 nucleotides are TGCGCCAGCAGTGAGTCGAGGGCAGGGAGCAATCAGCCCCAGCATTTT. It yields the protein CASSESRAGSNQPQHF.

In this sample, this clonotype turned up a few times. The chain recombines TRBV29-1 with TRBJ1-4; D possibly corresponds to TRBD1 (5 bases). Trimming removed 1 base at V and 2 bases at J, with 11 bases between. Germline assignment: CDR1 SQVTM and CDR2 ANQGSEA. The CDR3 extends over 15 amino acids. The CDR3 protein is CSVEAQGVTNEKLFF. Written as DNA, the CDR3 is TGCAGCGTTGAAGCCCAGGGTGTTACTAATGAAAAACTGTTTTTT.

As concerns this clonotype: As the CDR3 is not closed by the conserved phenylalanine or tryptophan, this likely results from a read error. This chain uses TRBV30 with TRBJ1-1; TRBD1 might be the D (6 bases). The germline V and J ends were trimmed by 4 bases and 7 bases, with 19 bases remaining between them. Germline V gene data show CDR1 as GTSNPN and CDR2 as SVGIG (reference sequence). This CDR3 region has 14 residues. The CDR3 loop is CAWKLQGGFFEAFL. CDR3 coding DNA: TGTGCCTGGAAACTACAGGGCGGTTTTTTTGAAGCTTTCCTT.

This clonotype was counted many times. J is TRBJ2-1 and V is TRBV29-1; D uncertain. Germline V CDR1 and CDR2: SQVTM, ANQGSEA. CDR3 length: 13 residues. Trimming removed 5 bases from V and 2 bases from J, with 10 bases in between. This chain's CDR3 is CSVRLPTYNEQFF. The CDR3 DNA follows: TGCAGCGTTCGCCTACCCACCTACAATGAGCAGTTCTTC.

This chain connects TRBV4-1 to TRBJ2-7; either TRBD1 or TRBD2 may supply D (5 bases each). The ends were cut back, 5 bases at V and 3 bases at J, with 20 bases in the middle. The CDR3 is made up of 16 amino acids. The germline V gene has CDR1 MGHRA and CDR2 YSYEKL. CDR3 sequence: CASSSAPRSGHYEQYF. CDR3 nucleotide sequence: TGCGCCAGCAGCTCTGCCCCACGCAGCGGACACTACGAGCAGTACTTC.

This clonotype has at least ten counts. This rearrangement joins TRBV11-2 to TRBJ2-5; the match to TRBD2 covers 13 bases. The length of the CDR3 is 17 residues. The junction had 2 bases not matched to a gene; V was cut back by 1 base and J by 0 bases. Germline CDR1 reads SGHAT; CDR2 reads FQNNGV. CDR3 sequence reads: CASSLGLAGGDQETQYF. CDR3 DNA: TGTGCCAGCAGCTTAGGACTAGCGGGGGGAGACCAAGAGACCCAGTACTTC. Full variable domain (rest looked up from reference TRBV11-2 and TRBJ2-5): EAGVAQSPRYKIIEKRQSVAFWCNPISGHATLYWYQQILGQGPKLLIQFQNNGVVDDSQLPKDRFSAERLKGVDSTLKIQPAKLEDSAVYLCASSLGLAGGDQETQYFGPGTRLLVL.

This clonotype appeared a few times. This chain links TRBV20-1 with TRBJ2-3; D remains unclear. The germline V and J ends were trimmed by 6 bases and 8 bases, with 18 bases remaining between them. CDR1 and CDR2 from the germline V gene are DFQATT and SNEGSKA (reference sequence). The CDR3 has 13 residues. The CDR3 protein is CSAKGPAMGTQYF. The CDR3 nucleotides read TGCAGTGCCAAAGGGCCAGCCATGGGTACGCAGTATTTT.

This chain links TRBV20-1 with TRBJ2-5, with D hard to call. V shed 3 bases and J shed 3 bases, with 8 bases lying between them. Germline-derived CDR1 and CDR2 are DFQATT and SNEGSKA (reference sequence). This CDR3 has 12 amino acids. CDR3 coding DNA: TGCAGTGCTAGGGGTCATAAAGAGACCCAGTACTTC. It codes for CSARGHKETQYF.